The clone carrying this TCR beta chain appeared a few times. Its target is not known. This CDR3 is built from 14 residues. V was cut by 1 base and J by 1 base, with 11 bases left in between. CDR1 and CDR2 from the germline V gene are DFQATT and SNEGSKA (reference sequence). This sample is part of a study of early T cells in non-severe SARS-CoV-2 infection. Findings and limits, study-wide: The matching step, a VDJdb search, favored anti-spike CD8 responses and missed private and CD4 specificities.

cDNA molecules, individually, were tagged with unique molecular identifiers. Each CDR3 protein gets one entry after TCRdb re-called the 5' RACE reads with MiXCR. The table has around 70,000 distinct CDR3 sequences, about 14% seen once. The sequenced material came from whole blood. The receptor was derived from an adult who was a healthcare worker with PCR-confirmed SARS-CoV-2 infection or an uninfected control (not recorded which). J is TRBJ2-7 and V is TRBV20-1; no clear D. CDR3 coding DNA: TGCAGTGCTAGAGGTTTGATGAAGTCCTACGAGCAGTACTTC. This translates into CSARGLMKSYEQYF.